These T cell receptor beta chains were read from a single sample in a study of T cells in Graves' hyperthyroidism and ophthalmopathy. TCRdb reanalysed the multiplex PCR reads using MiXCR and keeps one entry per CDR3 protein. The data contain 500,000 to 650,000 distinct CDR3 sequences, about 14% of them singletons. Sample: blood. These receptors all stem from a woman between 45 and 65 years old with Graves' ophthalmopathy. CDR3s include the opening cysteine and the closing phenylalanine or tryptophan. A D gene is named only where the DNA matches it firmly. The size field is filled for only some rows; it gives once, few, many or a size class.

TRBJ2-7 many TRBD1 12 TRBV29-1 TGCAGCGCATCGGGACAGACCTACGAGCAGTACTTC CSASGQTYEQYF
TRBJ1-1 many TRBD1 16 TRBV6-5 TGTGCCAGCAGTTACCTCAGAACAGGGGGCAAAACTGAAGCTTTCTTT CASSYLRTGGKTEAFF
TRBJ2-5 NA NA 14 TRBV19 TGTGCCAGTAGTATAGGACAGTACCAAGAGACCCAGTACTTC CASSIGQYQETQYF
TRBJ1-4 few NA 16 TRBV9 TGTGCCAGCAGCCCAGGAGCAGGGGCTACAAATGAAAAACTGTTTTTT CASSPGAGATNEKLFF
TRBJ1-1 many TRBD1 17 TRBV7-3 TGTGCCAGCACCCACTGGGTAAGGGGGCGAGGGAACACTGAAGCTTTCTTT CASTHWVRGRGNTEAFF
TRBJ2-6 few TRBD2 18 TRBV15 TGTGCCACCAGCTTCGCTCCGGGACTAGCTCCTGGGGCCAACGTCCTGACTTTC CATSFAPGLAPGANVLTF
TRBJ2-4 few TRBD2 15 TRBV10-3 TGTGCCATCAGTGAGCCAGCGGGAGGGTTAAACATTCAGTACTTC CAISEPAGGLNIQYF
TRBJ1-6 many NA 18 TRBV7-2 TGTGCCAGCAGCTTCTCAGGAGGGGGTAGCTCCTATAATTCACCCCTCCACTTT CASSFSGGGSSYNSPLHF
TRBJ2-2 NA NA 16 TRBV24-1 TGTGCCACCAGTGACCGTCAGGGACTGAACACCGGGGAGCTGTTTTTT CATSDRQGLNTGELFF
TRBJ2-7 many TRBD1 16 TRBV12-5 TGTGCTAGTGGTCCGGAATTCCGGGACAGCCTCTACGAGCAGTACTTC CASGPEFRDSLYEQYF
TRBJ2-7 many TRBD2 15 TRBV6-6 TGTGCCAGCAGTTACTGGGCGGGAGGAGCGTACGAGCAGTACTTC CASSYWAGGAYEQYF
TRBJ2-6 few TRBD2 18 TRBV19 TGTGCCAGTAGGAATCACGCGGTAGCGGGAGCTGGGGCCAACGTCCTGACTTTC CASRNHAVAGAGANVLTF
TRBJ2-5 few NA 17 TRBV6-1 TGTGCCAGCAGTGAAGTTGGAGTGACTACGGACCAAGAGACCCAGTACTTC CASSEVGVTTDQETQYF
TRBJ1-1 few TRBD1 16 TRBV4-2 TGTGCCAGCAGCCAACAAGACAGGGCCCTGAACACTGAAGCTTTCTTT CASSQQDRALNTEAFF
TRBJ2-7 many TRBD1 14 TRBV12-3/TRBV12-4 TGTGCCAGCAGGAGGACAGGGGCATCTCTCGAGCAGTACTTC CASRRTGASLEQYF
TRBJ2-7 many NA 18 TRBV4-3 TGCGCCAGCAGCCCGTCTTTCTCGGGGGCCGGGTCCTCCTACGAGCAGTACTTC CASSPSFSGAGSSYEQYF
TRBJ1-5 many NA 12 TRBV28 TGTGCCAGCAGTCCATCGGGTCAGCCCCAGCATTTT CASSPSGQPQHF
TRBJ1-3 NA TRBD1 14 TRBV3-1 TGTGCCAGCATAGGTCGGGACAGGGGAAACACCATATATTTT CASIGRDRGNTIYF
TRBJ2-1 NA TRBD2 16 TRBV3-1 TGTGCCAGCAGCCAGGTGACTAGCGGGAGCCCCAATGAGCAGTTCTTC CASSQVTSGSPNEQFF
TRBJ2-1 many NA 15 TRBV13 TGTGCCAGCAGCTTCTCGGCTAGCGCACTGAATGAGCAGTTCTTC CASSFSASALNEQFF
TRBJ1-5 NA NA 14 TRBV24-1 TGTGCCACCAGTAGGCAGGGGCCCAATCAGCCCCAGCATTTT CATSRQGPNQPQHF
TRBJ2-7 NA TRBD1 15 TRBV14 TGTGCCAGCAGCCATCCCGGACAGGGGGCCTACGAGCAGTACTTC CASSHPGQGAYEQYF
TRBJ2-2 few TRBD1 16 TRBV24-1 TGTGCCACCAGTGATACCGGGACAGGGGACACCGGGGAGCTGTTTTTT CATSDTGTGDTGELFF
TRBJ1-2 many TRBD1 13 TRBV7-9 TGTGCCAGCAGCTTAGGCAGGGGGCAAGGCTACACCTTC CASSLGRGQGYTF
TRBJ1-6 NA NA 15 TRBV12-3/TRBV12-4 TGTGCCAGCAGTCCTGGACGGGGCTCCGGTCGGCCCCTCCACTTT CASSPGRGSGRPLHF
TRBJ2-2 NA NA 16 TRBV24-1 TGTGCCACCAGTGATTTAGGGGGGGCCCATTCCGGGGAGCTGTTTTTT CATSDLGGAHSGELFF
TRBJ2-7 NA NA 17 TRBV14 TGTGCCAGCAGCCAAGGGCCGGGGCGGCCCGACTCCTACGAGCAGTACTTC CASSQGPGRPDSYEQYF
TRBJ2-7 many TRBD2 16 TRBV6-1 TGTGCCAGCCAGGCGGCTAGCGGGAGAATCTCCTACGAGCAGTACTTC CASQAASGRISYEQYF
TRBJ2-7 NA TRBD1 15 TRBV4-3 TGCGCCAGCAGCCAAGTCAGGGGGCCCGCCTACGAGCAGTACTTC CASSQVRGPAYEQYF
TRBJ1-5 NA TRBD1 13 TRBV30 TGTGCCTGGAATTCAGGGGGTAGTCAGCCCCAGCATTTT CAWNSGGSQPQHF
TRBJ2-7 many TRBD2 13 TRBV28 TGTGCCAGCGCTAGCGGGGGCTCCTACGAGCAGTACTTC CASASGGSYEQYF
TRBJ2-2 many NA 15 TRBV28 TGTGCCAGCAGTTTCGACGGGCCTAACACCGGGGAGCTGTTTTTT CASSFDGPNTGELFF